Given below is one T cell receptor (beta chain) in context. The data are from a study of blood T cell repertoires in COVID-19. Study context: Sites in the United States, Italy and Spain provided acute and convalescent COVID-19 samples. Sources were T cells, B-cell-depleted T cells, or PBMCs; the material itself was cDNA or gDNA.

The CDR3 runs 16 residues. In the original analysis: Reference gene primer amplification gave estimated nucleated cell counts. Sequencing was performed with immunoSEQ multiplex PCR; in TCRdb, only in-frame clones are kept and a portion is missing. V and J calls plus clone size are reproduced from that table; the DNA served to infer D and trimming. The table includes tens of thousands of clones, over 75% detected once. This clonotype was obtained from a human donor in a cohort sampled during active COVID-19. Specimen: peripheral blood. The gene calls are TRBV12-1 and TRBJ2-7; the table's D call of TRBD1 was not tested on the DNA. TRBV12-1 is a recognized pseudogene. CDR3 DNA: TGTGCCAGCAGCCACCCCGGACAGGGGGGATCCTACGAGCAGTACTTC. Translation gives CASSHPGQGGSYEQYF.